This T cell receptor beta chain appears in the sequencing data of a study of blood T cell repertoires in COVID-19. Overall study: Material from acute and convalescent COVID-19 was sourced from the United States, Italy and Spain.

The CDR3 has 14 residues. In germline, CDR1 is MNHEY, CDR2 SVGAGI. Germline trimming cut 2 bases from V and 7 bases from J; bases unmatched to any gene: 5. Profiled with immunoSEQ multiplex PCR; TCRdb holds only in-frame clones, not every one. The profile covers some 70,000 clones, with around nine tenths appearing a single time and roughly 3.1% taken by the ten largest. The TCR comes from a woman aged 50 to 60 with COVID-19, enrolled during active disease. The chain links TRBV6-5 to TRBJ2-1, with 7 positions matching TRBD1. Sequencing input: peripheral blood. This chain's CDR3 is CASSYTGAKNEQFF. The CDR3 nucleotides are TGTGCCAGCAGTTACACAGGGGCAAAGAATGAGCAGTTCTTC.